These 23 T cell receptor beta chains share one sample of origin, sequenced in a study of cytomegalovirus exposure and HLA in healthy donors. The method was immunoSEQ multiplex PCR; TCRdb's version includes in-frame clones alone and lacks a portion of them. The sample holds tens of thousands of clones, about 96% seen once. The sample was PBMCs. Every receptor here comes from a young man in good health and CMV-seronegative.

V usage is TRBV30 and J usage is TRBJ2-2, with 9 bases matching TRBD1. The trim removed 2 bases at V and 4 bases at J, leaving 5 bases unmatched. This CDR3 contains 15 residues. Looked up from germline, CDR1 is GTSNPN and CDR2 is SVGIG (reference sequence). The CDR3 nucleotides are TGTGCCTGGAGTTCCGGGACAGGGTTCACCGGGGAGCTGTTTTTT. Residues: CAWSSGTGFTGELFF.

The gene calls are TRBV2 and TRBJ2-7; 12 positions agree with TRBD2. The CDR3 runs to 14 residues. The germline V gene encodes CDR1 SNHLY and CDR2 FYNNEI. Losses at the gene ends were 6 bases for V and 6 bases for J; bases not matched to a gene: 6. CDR3 DNA sequence: TGTGCCAGCAGGAGACTAGCGGGAGATCTCGAGCAGTACTTC. Its protein is CASRRLAGDLEQYF. The variable domain in full, completed from reference TRBV2 and TRBJ2-7, reads EPEVTQTPSHQVTQMGQEVILRCVPISNHLYFYWYRQILGQKVEFLVSFYNNEISEKSEIFDDQFSVERPDGSNFTLKIRSTKLEDSAMYFCASRRLAGDLEQYFGPGTRLTVT.

The rearrangement uses TRBV6-6 and TRBJ1-1, with 9 bases lining up with TRBD1. This CDR3 spans 13 amino acids. V lost 6 bases to trimming and J lost 6 bases; unmatched junction nucleotides: 5. The V gene's germline CDR1 is MNHNY and CDR2 SVGAGI (reference sequence). The CDR3 nucleotides are TGTGCCAGCAGCAAAAGACAGGGGGCTGAAGCTTTCTTT. Its protein is CASSKRQGAEAFF.

The chain is built from TRBV19 and TRBJ1-3; 9 bases line up with TRBD1. V was clipped by 4 bases and J by 2 bases; unmatched bases: 3. CDR1 and CDR2 from the germline V gene are LNHDA and SQIVND (reference sequence). The CDR3 contains 15 residues. The chain's CDR3 is CASSNRGRAGNTIYF. The CDR3 DNA reads as TGTGCCAGTAGTAACAGGGGGCGTGCTGGAAACACCATATATTTT.

The chain carries TRBV18 and TRBJ2-5; 10 positions match TRBD1. The ends lost 5 bases at V and 3 bases at J; junction bases unmatched: 6. CDR3 size: 15 residues. Germline-derived CDR1 and CDR2 are KGHSH and LQKENI. CDR3 nucleotide sequence: TGTGCCAGCTCATCCTCCGGGACAGGGGAAGAGACCCAGTACTTC. It is translated as CASSSSGTGEETQYF.

J is TRBJ2-7 and V is TRBV25-1; a weak D match, TRBD1 (6 bases). Germline V lookup: CDR1 MGHDK, CDR2 SYGVNS. The CDR3 sequence is 12 residues long. V was cut by 6 bases and J by 6 bases, with 12 bases left in between. Written as DNA, the CDR3 is TGTGCCAGCAGCAAACAGGGCGCCGAGCAGTACTTC. It translates to CASSKQGAEQYF.

This chain connects TRBV19 to TRBJ1-3; 8 bases fit TRBD1. V gave up 5 bases and J gave up 2 bases; unmatched junction bases: 8. The CDR3 is made up of 16 amino acids. The germline V gene encodes CDR1 LNHDA and CDR2 SQIVND (reference sequence). This chain's CDR3 is CASSLWTGWAGNTIYF. As DNA, the CDR3 is TGTGCCAGTAGTCTCTGGACAGGGTGGGCTGGAAACACCATATATTTT.

This chain connects TRBV28 to TRBJ1-3, with D possibly matching TRBD1 (5 bases). Trimming removed 3 bases from V and 0 bases from J, with 9 bases in between. CDR1 MDHEN and CDR2 SYDVKM come from the germline V gene. The CDR3 contains 15 residues. The CDR3 nucleotides are TGTGCCAGCAGTTTGGGGGGGTCCTCTGGAAACACCATATATTTT. Amino acid sequence: CASSLGGSSGNTIYF.

The chain is built from TRBV12-5 and TRBJ1-5; D gene uncertain. Germline CDR1 reads LGHNT; CDR2 reads FRNRAP. V lost 7 bases, J lost 6 bases, and 10 bases lay in between. The CDR3 extends over 12 amino acids. Here the CDR3 reads CASEGVGQPQHF. The CDR3, as DNA: TGTGCTAGTGAAGGAGTCGGTCAGCCCCAGCATTTT. Combining the CDR3 with reference TRBV12-5 and TRBJ1-5 gives the whole variable domain DARVTQTPRHKVTEMGQEVTMRCQPILGHNTVFWYRQTMMQGLELLAYFRNRAPLDDSGMPKDRFSAEMPDATLATLKIQPSEPRDSAVYFCASEGVGQPQHFGDGTRLSIL.

The gene calls are TRBV5-1 and TRBJ1-3; TRBD1 aligns across 7 bases. V trimming: 4 bases; J trimming: 2 bases; junction bases outside the gene matches: 12. The CDR3 is made up of 17 amino acids. Germline V gene lookup returns CDR1 SGHRS and CDR2 YFSETQ. The CDR3: CASSRVPQGGPGNTIYF. DNA for the CDR3: TGCGCCAGCAGCCGAGTGCCCCAGGGGGGCCCTGGAAACACCATATATTTT.

The genes are TRBV4-2 and TRBJ2-2; 9 bases match TRBD2. The junction had 10 bases not matched to a gene; V was cut back by 4 bases and J by 1 base. The germline V gene encodes CDR1 LGHNA and CDR2 YNFKEQ. The CDR3 consists of 18 residues. This chain's CDR3 is CASSPPEREDLNTGELFF. The CDR3 nucleotides are TGTGCCAGCAGCCCCCCGGAGCGGGAGGATTTGAACACCGGGGAGCTGTTTTTT.

The V and J genes are TRBV29-1 and TRBJ2-1; 9 positions match TRBD2. The CDR3 runs 15 residues. V shed 4 bases and J 7 bases; nucleotides not matched to a gene: 11. Looked up from germline, CDR1 is SQVTM and CDR2 is ANQGSEA. The CDR3 protein is CSVGSGLAKVNEQFF. The CDR3 DNA reads as TGCAGCGTTGGATCAGGACTAGCGAAGGTGAATGAGCAGTTCTTC.

As DNA, the CDR3 is TGTGCCAGCAGCGCTAACCGGGACAGCCACACAGATACGCAGTATTTT. Translation gives CASSANRDSHTDTQYF. The chain uses TRBV9 and TRBJ2-3; TRBD1 aligns across 7 bases. V shed 3 bases and J 2 bases; nucleotides not matched to a gene: 9. The length of the CDR3 is 16 residues. The germline CDR1 and CDR2 sequences are SGDLS and YYNGEE.

This clone was detected once. V usage is TRBV7-9 and J usage is TRBJ2-3; possible D gene TRBD2, 6 bases. The CDR3 consists of 13 residues. The V gene's germline CDR1 is SEHNR and CDR2 FQNEAQ (reference sequence). V was shortened by 8 bases and J by 4 bases, with 13 bases between the two germline ends. The CDR3 protein is CASRSPGADTQYF. The CDR3 region has the DNA TGTGCCAGCCGGTCACCGGGAGCAGATACGCAGTATTTT.

This chain uses TRBV5-5 with TRBJ1-6; 7 nucleotides align to TRBD1. V trimming: 4 bases; J trimming: 9 bases; junction bases outside the gene matches: 7. In germline, CDR1 is SGHKS, CDR2 YYEKEE (reference sequence). The CDR3 has 14 residues. CDR3 sequence reads: CASSQDRISSPLHF. In DNA, the CDR3 is TGTGCCAGCAGCCAGGACAGGATATCTTCACCCCTCCACTTT.

The CDR3 sequence is CASSVEGASGNTIYF. In nucleotides, the CDR3 is TGTGCCAGCAGTGTGGAGGGGGCGTCTGGAAACACCATATATTTT. V is TRBV2 and J is TRBJ1-3; 7 nucleotides match TRBD1. Trimming at V came to 4 bases and at J to 1 base, leaving 4 bases not matched to a gene. The CDR3 runs to 15 residues. The germline V gene encodes CDR1 SNHLY and CDR2 FYNNEI.

The gene calls are TRBV4-1 and TRBJ2-3, with a tentative D call TRBD2 (6 bases). V lost 1 base, J lost 3 bases, and 8 bases lay in between. CDR1 is MGHRA, CDR2 YSYEKL, per germline. The CDR3 has 14 amino acids. The CDR3 reads CASSQGGETDTQYF. CDR3 nucleotide sequence: TGCGCCAGCAGCCAAGGGGGGGAGACAGATACGCAGTATTTT.

The CDR3 spells CAIGGRGVRNEQFF. The CDR3 nucleotides are TGTGCCATCGGTGGGAGGGGTGTAAGGAATGAGCAGTTCTTC. This chain uses TRBV10-3 with TRBJ2-1; 7 bases map to TRBD2. Germline V gene data show CDR1 as ENHRY and CDR2 as SYGVKD. The CDR3 length is 14 residues. The ends lost 8 bases at V and 7 bases at J; junction bases unmatched: 11.

The V call is TRBV5-4, the J call TRBJ2-3; 7 bases match TRBD2. Germline CDR1 and CDR2: SGHNT and YYREEE (reference sequence). With V trimmed by 1 base and J by 1 base, 3 bases remained unmatched. The CDR3 totals 15 residues. CDR3 loop: CASSLYRGGTDTQYF. The CDR3 coding sequence is TGTGCCAGCAGCTTGTATCGGGGGGGCACAGATACGCAGTATTTT. The full variable domain, rest sourced from reference TRBV5-4 and TRBJ2-3, is ETGVTQSPTHLIKTRGQQVTLRCSSQSGHNTVSWYQQALGQGPQFIFQYYREEENGRGNFPPRFSGLQFPNYSSELNVNALELDDSALYLCASSLYRGGTDTQYFGPGTRLTVL.

This clone was seen just once. This chain joins TRBV19 and TRBJ2-1; possible D gene TRBD2, 5 bases. The CDR3 has 14 residues. V lost 6 bases to trimming and J lost 4 bases, with 13 bases between them. Germline V gene sequence: CDR1 LNHDA, CDR2 SQIVND (reference sequence). In DNA form, the CDR3 reads TGTGCCAGTAGGAGGACTTTACCGTACAATGAGCAGTTCTTC. The encoded protein is CASRRTLPYNEQFF.

The chain combines TRBV29-1 with TRBJ1-2, with 10 bases that match TRBD1. The CDR3 is 16 residues long. The V gene end was trimmed by 7 bases and the J gene end by 8 bases; junction bases not matched to a gene: 19. In germline, CDR1 is SQVTM, CDR2 ANQGSEA. In DNA, the CDR3 is TGCAGCGCCGGGACAGGGGAAGTAAAAACCTCGCGGGGCTACACCTTC. Its protein product is CSAGTGEVKTSRGYTF.

The rearrangement joins TRBV6-5 to TRBJ1-1; D is unresolved. The germline V gene encodes CDR1 MNHEY and CDR2 SVGAGI. Between the trimmed V and J ends, which lost 2 bases and 5 bases, there was a span of 9 bases. The CDR3 extends over 13 amino acids. The CDR3 nucleotides are TGTGCCAGCAGTTACACCGTGAGGACTGAAGCTTTCTTT. Translated: CASSYTVRTEAFF.

The chain links TRBV28 to TRBJ1-6; D uncertain. Germline CDR1 is MDHEN and CDR2 is SYDVKM. The V end was cut by 6 bases, the J end by 0 bases, with 15 bases between. The CDR3 has 17 residues. In nucleotides, the CDR3 is TGTGCCAGCAGGTCCACTACCAGCTACTCCTATAATTCACCCCTCCACTTT. It translates to CASRSTTSYSYNSPLHF.